This T cell receptor beta chain stems from a study of shared clonotypes between healthy human individuals. Only in-frame clones appear in the TCRdb table, and some are missing; sequencing was by immunoSEQ multiplex PCR. The sample shows approximately 2,000,000 clones, over 85% of them seen only once. This CDR3 region has 14 residues. V lost 3 bases, J lost 2 bases, and 9 bases lay in between. Germline V gene sequence: CDR1 MDHEN, CDR2 SYDVKM. CD45RO-negative CD8 cells positively selected for CCR7 made up the naive population, which excluded terminally differentiated effector memory CD45RA+ cells. Those who donated were healthy HIV-negative adults, with no recent acute infections or vaccinations reported.

Sequences were obtained from naive CD8+ T cells from PBMCs. The origin of this receptor is a man younger than 35 in good health. Some clones in this sample may be carry-over from other donors' samples. The rearrangement links TRBV28 to TRBJ2-3, with D tentatively TRBD2 (6 bases). In DNA form, the CDR3 reads TGTGCCAGCAGTTTCACGGGACTCACAGATACGCAGTATTTT. This translates into CASSFTGLTDTQYF.